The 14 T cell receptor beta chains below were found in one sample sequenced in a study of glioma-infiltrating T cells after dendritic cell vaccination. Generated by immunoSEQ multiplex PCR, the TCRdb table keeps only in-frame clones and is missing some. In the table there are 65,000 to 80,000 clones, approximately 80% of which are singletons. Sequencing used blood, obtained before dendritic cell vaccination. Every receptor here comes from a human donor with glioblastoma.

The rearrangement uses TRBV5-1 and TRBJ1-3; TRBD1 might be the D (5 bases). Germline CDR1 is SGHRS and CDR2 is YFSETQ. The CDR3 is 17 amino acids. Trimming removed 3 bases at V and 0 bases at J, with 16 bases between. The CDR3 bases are TGCGCCAGCAGCTCCGACGGGGGGGGATTCTCTGGAAACACCATATATTTT. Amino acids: CASSSDGGGFSGNTIYF.

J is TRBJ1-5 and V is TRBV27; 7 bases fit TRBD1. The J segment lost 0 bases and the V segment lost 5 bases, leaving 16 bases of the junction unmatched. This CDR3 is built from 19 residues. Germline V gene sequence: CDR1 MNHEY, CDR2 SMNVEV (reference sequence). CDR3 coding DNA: TGTGCCAGCAGTCCAGACAGGGCTGCTGGAGGGTATAGCAATCAGCCCCAGCATTTT. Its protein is CASSPDRAAGGYSNQPQHF.

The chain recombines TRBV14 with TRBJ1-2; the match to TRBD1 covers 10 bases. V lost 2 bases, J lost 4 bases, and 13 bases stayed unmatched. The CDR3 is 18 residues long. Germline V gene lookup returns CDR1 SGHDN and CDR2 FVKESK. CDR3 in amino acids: CASSQSGDRGRRGYGYTF. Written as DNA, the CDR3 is TGTGCCAGCAGCCAATCGGGAGACAGGGGGCGCCGGGGCTATGGCTACACCTTC.

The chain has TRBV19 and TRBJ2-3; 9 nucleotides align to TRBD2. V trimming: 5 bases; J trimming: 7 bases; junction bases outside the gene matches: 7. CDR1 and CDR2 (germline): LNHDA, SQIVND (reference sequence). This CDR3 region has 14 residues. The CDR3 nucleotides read TGTGCCAGTAGTTTAGCGGGGGACCCTAATACGCAGTATTTT. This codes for CASSLAGDPNTQYF.

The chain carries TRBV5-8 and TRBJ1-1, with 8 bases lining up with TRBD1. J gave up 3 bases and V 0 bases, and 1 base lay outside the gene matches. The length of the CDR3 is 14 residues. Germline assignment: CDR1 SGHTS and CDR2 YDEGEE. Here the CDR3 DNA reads TGTGCCAGCAGCTTGGAACAGGGGGACACTGAAGCTTTCTTT. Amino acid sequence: CASSLEQGDTEAFF.

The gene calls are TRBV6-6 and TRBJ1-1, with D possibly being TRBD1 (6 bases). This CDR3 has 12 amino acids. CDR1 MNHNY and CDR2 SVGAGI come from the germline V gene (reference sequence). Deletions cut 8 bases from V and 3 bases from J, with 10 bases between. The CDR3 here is CASAGQYTEAFF. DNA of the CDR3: TGTGCCAGCGCAGGACAGTACACTGAAGCTTTCTTT.

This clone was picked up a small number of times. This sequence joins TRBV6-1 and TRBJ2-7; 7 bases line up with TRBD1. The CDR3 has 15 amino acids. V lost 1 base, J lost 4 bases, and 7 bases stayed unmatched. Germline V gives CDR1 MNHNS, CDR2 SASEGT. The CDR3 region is CASSEVWGQNYEQYF. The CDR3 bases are TGTGCCAGCAGTGAAGTATGGGGACAGAATTACGAGCAGTACTTC.

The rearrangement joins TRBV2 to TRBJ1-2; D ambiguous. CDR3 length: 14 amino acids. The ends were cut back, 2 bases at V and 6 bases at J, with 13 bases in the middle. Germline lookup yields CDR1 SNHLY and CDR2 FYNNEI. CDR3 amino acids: CASSESTGGNGYTF. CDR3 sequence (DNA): TGTGCCAGCAGTGAATCGACCGGAGGGAATGGCTACACCTTC.

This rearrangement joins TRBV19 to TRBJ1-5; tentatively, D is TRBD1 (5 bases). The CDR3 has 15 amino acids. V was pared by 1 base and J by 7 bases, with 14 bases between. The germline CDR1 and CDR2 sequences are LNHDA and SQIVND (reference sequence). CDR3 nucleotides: TGTGCCAGTAGTATAGGACGACAGAGGCGACAGCCCCAGCATTTT. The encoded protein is CASSIGRQRRQPQHF.

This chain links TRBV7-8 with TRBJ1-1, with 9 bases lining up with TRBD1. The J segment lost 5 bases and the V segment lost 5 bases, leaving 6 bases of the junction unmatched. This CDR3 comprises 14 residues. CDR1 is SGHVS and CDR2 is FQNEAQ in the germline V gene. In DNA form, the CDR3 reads TGTGCCAGCAGCAGGGACAGGGCCGTGACTGAAGCTTTCTTT. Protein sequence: CASSRDRAVTEAFF.

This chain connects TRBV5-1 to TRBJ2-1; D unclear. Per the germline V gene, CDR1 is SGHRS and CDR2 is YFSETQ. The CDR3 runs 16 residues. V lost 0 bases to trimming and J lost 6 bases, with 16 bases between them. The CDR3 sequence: CASSLAVGSGINEQFF. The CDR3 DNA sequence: TGCGCCAGCAGCTTGGCCGTCGGATCGGGTATCAATGAGCAGTTCTTC.

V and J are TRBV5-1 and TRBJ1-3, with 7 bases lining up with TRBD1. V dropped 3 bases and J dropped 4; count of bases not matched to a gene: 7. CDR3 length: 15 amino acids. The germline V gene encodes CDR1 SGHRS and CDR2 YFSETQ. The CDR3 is CASSSTGTGGNTIYF. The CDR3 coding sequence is TGCGCCAGCAGCTCGACAGGGACGGGGGGAAACACCATATATTTT. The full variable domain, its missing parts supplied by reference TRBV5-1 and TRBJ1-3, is KAGVTQTPRYLIKTRGQQVTLSCSPISGHRSVSWYQQTPGQGLQFLFEYFSETQRNKGNFPGRFSGRQFSNSRSEMNVSTLELGDSALYLCASSSTGTGGNTIYFGEGSWLTVV.

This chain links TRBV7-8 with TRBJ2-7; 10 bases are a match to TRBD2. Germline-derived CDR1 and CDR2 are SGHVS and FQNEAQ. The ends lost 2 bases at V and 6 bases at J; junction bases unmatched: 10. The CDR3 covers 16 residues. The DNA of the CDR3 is TGTGCCAGCAGCTTAAAGGAGGCTAGCGGGGGAGGCGAGCAGTACTTC. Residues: CASSLKEASGGGEQYF.

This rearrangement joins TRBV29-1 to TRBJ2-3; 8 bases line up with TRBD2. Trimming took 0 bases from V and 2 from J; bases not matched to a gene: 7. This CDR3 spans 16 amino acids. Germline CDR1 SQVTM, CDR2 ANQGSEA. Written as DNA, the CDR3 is TGCAGCGTTGAAGATCTCGGGGGGGAGAACACAGATACGCAGTATTTT. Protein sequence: CSVEDLGGENTDTQYF.